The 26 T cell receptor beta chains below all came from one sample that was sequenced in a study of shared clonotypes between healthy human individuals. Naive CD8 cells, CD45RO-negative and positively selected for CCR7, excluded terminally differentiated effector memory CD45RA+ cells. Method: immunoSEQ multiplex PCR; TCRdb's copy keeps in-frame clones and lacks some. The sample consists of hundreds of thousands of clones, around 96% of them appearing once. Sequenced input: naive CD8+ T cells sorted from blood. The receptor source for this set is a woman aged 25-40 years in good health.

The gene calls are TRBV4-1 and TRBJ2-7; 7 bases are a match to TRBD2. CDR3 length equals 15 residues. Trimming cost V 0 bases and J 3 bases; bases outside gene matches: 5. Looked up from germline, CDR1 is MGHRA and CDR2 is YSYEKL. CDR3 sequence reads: CASSQEKAGIYEQYF. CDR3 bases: TGCGCCAGCAGCCAAGAGAAAGCGGGGATCTACGAGCAGTACTTC.

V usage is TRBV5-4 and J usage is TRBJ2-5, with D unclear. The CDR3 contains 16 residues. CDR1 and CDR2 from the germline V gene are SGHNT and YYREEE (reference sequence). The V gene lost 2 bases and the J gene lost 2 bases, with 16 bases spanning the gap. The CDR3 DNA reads TGTGCCAGCAGCTTTGGGCAATATCCCGGACAAGAGACCCAGTACTTC. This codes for CASSFGQYPGQETQYF.

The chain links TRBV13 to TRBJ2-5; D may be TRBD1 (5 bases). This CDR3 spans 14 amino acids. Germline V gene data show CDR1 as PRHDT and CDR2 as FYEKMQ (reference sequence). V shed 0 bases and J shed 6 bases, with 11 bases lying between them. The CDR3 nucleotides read TGTGCCAGCAGCTTAGGCAGGGCGCGGAAGACCCAGTACTTC. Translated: CASSLGRARKTQYF.

CDR3 sequence: CASSQDNEQFF. CDR3 nucleotides: TGTGCCAGCAGCCAGGACAATGAGCAGTTCTTC. The chain employs TRBV5-5 and TRBJ2-1; D not resolved. Germline CDR1 reads SGHKS; CDR2 reads YYEKEE (reference sequence). The CDR3 runs 11 residues. Trimming pared 4 bases from V and 5 bases from J, leaving 4 bases between. Variable domain in full (rest from reference TRBV5-5 and TRBJ2-1): DAGVTQSPTHLIKTRGQQVTLRCSPISGHKSVSWYQQVLGQGPQFIFQYYEKEERGRGNFPDRFSARQFPNYSSELNVNALLLGDSALYLCASSQDNEQFFGPGTRLTVL.

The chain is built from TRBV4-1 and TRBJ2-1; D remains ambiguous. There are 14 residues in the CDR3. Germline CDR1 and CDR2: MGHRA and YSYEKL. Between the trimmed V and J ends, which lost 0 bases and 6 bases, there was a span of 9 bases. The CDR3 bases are TGCGCCAGCAGCCAAGATGAGGCCAGCAATGAGCAGTTCTTC. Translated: CASSQDEASNEQFF.

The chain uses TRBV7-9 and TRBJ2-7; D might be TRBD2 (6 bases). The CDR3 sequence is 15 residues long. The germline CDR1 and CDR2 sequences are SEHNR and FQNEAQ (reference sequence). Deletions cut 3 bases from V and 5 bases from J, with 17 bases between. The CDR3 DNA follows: TGTGCCAGCAGCTTTCCCGCGGCCGGGAGCCACGAGCAGTACTTC. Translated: CASSFPAAGSHEQYF.

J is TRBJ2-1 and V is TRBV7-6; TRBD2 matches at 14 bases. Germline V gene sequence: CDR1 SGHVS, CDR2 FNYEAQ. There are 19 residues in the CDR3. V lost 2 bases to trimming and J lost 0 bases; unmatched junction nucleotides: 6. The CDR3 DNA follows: TGTGCCAGCAGCTTACCCGGACTAGCGGGAGGAATCTCCTACAATGAGCAGTTCTTC. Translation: CASSLPGLAGGISYNEQFF.

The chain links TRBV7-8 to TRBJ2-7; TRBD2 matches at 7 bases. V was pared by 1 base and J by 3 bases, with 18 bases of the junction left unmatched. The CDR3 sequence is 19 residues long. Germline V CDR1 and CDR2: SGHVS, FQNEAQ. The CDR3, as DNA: TGTGCCAGCAGCTTAGTTTTGGCAGGCGCCCAGGGCGGGAGCTACGAGCAGTACTTC. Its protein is CASSLVLAGAQGGSYEQYF.

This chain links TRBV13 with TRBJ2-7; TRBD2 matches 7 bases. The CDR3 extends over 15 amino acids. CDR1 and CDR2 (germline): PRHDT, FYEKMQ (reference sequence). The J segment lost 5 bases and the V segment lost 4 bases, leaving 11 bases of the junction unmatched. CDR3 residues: CASSSWSAGENEQYF. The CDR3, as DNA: TGTGCCAGCAGCTCCTGGAGCGCGGGGGAAAACGAGCAGTACTTC.

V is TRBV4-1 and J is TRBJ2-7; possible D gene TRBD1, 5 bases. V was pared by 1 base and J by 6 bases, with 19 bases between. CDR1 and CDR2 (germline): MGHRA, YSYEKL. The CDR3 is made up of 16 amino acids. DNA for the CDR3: TGCGCCAGCAGCCAAGGCGGACACCCAGCGTCGTCCGAGCAGTACTTC. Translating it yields CASSQGGHPASSEQYF.

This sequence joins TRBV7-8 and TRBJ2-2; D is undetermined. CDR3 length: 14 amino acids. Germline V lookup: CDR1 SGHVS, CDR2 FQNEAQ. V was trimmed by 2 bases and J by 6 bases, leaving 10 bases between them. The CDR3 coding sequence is TGTGCCAGCAGCTTATGGGGTTCTTCCGGGGAGCTGTTTTTT. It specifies CASSLWGSSGELFF.

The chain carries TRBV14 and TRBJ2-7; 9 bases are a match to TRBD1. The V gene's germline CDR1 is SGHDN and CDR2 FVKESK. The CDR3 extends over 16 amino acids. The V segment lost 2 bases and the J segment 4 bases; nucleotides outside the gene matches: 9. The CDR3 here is CASSQQPGQGLYEQYF. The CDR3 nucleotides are TGTGCCAGCAGCCAACAACCGGGACAGGGCCTTTACGAGCAGTACTTC.

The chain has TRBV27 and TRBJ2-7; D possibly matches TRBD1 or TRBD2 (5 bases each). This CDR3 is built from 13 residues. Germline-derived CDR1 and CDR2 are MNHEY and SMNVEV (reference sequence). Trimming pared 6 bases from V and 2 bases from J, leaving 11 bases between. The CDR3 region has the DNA TGTGCCAGCAGATTCAGGGACGCCTACGAGCAGTACTTC. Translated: CASRFRDAYEQYF.

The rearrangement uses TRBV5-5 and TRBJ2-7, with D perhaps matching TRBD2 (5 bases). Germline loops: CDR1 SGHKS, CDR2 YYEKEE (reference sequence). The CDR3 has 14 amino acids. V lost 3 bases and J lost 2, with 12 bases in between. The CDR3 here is CASSSWTGTYEQYF. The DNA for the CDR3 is TGTGCCAGCAGCTCATGGACGGGGACCTACGAGCAGTACTTC.

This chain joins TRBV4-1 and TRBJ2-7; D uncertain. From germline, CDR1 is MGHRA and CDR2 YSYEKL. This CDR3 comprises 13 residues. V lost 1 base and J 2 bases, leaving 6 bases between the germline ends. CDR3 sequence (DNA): TGCGCCAGCAGCCAAGGAGACGCCTACGAGCAGTACTTC. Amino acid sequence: CASSQGDAYEQYF.

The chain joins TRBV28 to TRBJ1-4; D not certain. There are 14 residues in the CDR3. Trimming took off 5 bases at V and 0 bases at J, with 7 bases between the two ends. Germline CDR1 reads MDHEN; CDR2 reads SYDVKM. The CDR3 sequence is CASSLLSTNEKLFF. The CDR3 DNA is TGTGCCAGCAGTCTTCTGTCAACTAATGAAAAACTGTTTTTT. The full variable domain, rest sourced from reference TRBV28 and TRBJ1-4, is DVKVTQSSRYLVKRTGEKVFLECVQDMDHENMFWYRQDPGLGLRLIYFSYDVKMKEKGDIPEGYSVSREKKERFSLILESASTNQTSMYLCASSLLSTNEKLFFGSGTQLSVL.

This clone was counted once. The CDR3 region has the DNA TGTGCCAGCAGCCCACGGACTAGCGACTATACGCAGTATTTT. This sequence encodes CASSPRTSDYTQYF. This chain joins TRBV7-9 and TRBJ2-3; the match to TRBD2 covers 9 bases. V dropped 5 bases and J dropped 7; count of bases not matched to a gene: 7. The CDR3 is made up of 14 amino acids. The V gene's germline CDR1 is SEHNR and CDR2 FQNEAQ (reference sequence).

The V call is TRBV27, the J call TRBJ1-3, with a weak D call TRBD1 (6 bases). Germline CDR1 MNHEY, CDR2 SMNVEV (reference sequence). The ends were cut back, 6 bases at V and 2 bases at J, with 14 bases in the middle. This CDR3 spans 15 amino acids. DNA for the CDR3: TGTGCCAGCAGCGAAGGGCCAGGGGCTGGAAACACCATATATTTT. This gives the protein CASSEGPGAGNTIYF.

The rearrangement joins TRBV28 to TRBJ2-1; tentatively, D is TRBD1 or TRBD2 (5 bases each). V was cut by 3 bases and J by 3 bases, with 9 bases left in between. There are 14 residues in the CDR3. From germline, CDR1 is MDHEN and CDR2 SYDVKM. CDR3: CASSFEGIYNEQFF. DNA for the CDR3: TGTGCCAGCAGTTTTGAGGGGATCTACAATGAGCAGTTCTTC.

This chain's CDR3 is CASSKLAGEQQETQYF. CDR3 coding DNA: TGTGCCAGCAGTAAACTAGCGGGAGAACAGCAAGAGACCCAGTACTTC. This chain connects TRBV27 to TRBJ2-5; TRBD2 matches at 11 bases. This CDR3 has 16 amino acids. V trimming: 5 bases; J trimming: 2 bases; junction bases outside the gene matches: 7. Germline CDR1 MNHEY, CDR2 SMNVEV (reference sequence).

CDR3 protein: CASSFRAAEEQFF. The DNA of the CDR3 is TGTGCCAGCAGTTTTCGGGCGGCGGAGGAGCAGTTCTTC. V and J are TRBV27 and TRBJ2-1, with D unclear. CDR1 MNHEY and CDR2 SMNVEV come from the germline V gene (reference sequence). The CDR3 length is 13 residues. Trimming stripped 3 bases from V and 10 bases from J, with 13 bases between.

The CDR3 coding sequence is TGCGCCAGCAGCCAAGTGCCCTCCACGGGCGACGAGCAGTACTTC. It is translated as CASSQVPSTGDEQYF. The chain recombines TRBV4-1 with TRBJ2-7, with D unclear. CDR1 is MGHRA and CDR2 is YSYEKL in the germline V gene. Trimming pared 1 base from V and 5 bases from J, leaving 15 bases between. This CDR3 spans 15 amino acids.

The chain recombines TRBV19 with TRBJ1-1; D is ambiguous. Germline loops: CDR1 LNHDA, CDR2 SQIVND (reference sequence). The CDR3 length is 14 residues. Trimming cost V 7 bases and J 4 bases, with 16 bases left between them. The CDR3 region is CASTSAGKGTEAFF. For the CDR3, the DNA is TGTGCCAGTACCTCCGCCGGGAAGGGCACTGAAGCTTTCTTT.

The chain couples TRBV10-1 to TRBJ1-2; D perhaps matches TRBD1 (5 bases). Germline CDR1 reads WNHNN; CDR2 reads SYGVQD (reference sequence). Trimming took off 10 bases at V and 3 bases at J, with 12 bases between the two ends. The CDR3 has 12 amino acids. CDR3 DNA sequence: TGCGCCACCTGGGACGGGTACTATGGCTACACCTTC. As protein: CATWDGYYGYTF.

CDR3 in amino acids: CATSRTRFLGYNEQFF. The CDR3 nucleotides read TGTGCCACCAGCAGGACCAGATTTTTAGGGTACAATGAGCAGTTCTTC. This chain links TRBV15 with TRBJ2-1; D gene uncertain. CDR3 length: 16 residues. From germline, CDR1 is LNHNV and CDR2 YYDKDF (reference sequence). Trimming stripped 3 bases from V and 4 bases from J, with 16 bases between.

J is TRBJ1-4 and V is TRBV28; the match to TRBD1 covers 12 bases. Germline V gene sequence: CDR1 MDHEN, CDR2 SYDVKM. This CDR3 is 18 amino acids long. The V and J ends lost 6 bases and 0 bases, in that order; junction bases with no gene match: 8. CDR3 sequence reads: CASRSGQGALATNEKLFF. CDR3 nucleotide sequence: TGTGCCAGCAGGTCGGGACAGGGGGCTCTCGCAACTAATGAAAAACTGTTTTTT.